These 6 T cell receptor beta chains originate from one sample sequenced in a study of T cells in Graves' hyperthyroidism and ophthalmopathy (dated by TCRdb to between 2018 and 2020). The library was produced with multiplex PCR. The listed sequencing device is Illumina HiSeq 2000. The TCR beta CDR3 regions were amplified from RNA transcripts. A first-round RT-PCR of the TCR CDR3 used the HTBI primer set with the Qiagen OneStep RT-PCR kit. TCRdb trimmed the raw reads at Q25, called clones with MiXCR and kept productive beta chains. Each record represents a unique CDR3 protein, reported with the most common genes and DNA among its rows. Across this sample there are 500,000 to 750,000 distinct CDR3 sequences, with 13% to 15% seen only once. Roughly 7.7% of the sample is in the top ten clones. Sample: blood. The receptors shown here come from a woman aged 18-30 years with Graves' ophthalmopathy.

This clonotype has a count of ten or more. This chain joins TRBV28 and TRBJ2-1; tentative D call: TRBD1 (5 bases). The CDR3 totals 13 residues. Trimming shortened V by 4 bases and J by 5 bases, and 9 bases separated the two germline ends. CDR1 MDHEN and CDR2 SYDVKM come from the germline V gene. The CDR3 nucleotides are TGTGCCAGCAGTTCCGGACACCACAATGAGCAGTTCTTC. The encoded protein is CASSSGHHNEQFF.

The chain employs TRBV6-6 and TRBJ2-7; D remains unclear. V was trimmed by 2 bases and J by 0 bases, leaving 8 bases between them. This CDR3 region has 14 residues. Germline loops: CDR1 MNHNY, CDR2 SVGAGI (reference sequence). CDR3: CASSYEGFSYEQYF. In DNA, the CDR3 is TGTGCCAGCAGTTACGAAGGGTTCTCCTACGAGCAGTACTTC.

This clonotype has a count of ten or more. V is TRBV27 and J is TRBJ2-3; TRBD1 might be the D (5 bases). Trimming stripped 6 bases from V and 7 bases from J, with 14 bases between. The germline gives CDR1 MNHEY, CDR2 SMNVEV (reference sequence). CDR3 length equals 13 residues. The CDR3 region has the DNA TGTGCCAGCAGGCGATGGACAAGCAATACGCAGTATTTT. Translated, it gives CASRRWTSNTQYF.

The chain has TRBV20-1 and TRBJ1-4; D remains ambiguous. CDR1 is DFQATT and CDR2 is SNEGSKA in the germline V gene (reference sequence). The CDR3 has 14 amino acids. V lost 1 base and J 0 bases, leaving 6 bases between the germline ends. CDR3 nucleotides: TGCAGTGCTAGAGGGGGAACAACTAATGAAAAACTGTTTTTT. Its translation: CSARGGTTNEKLFF.

This chain uses TRBV28 with TRBJ2-1, with TRBD2 matching over 10 bases. From germline, CDR1 is MDHEN and CDR2 SYDVKM. The CDR3 is 15 residues long. V shed 6 bases and J 4 bases; nucleotides not matched to a gene: 6. CDR3 residues: CASRMTSGPYNEQFF. CDR3 coding DNA: TGTGCCAGCAGAATGACTAGCGGGCCTTACAATGAGCAGTTCTTC.

The V gene is TRBV6-2 or TRBV6-3, the J gene TRBJ1-1; TRBD1 might be the D (6 bases). Trimming removed 8 bases at V and 2 bases at J, with 18 bases between. Germline V gene data show CDR1 as MNHEY and CDR2 as SVGEGT. The CDR3 covers 15 residues. The CDR3 sequence is CASGLYQGRNTEAFF. The CDR3 nucleotides are TGTGCCAGCGGTTTATATCAGGGGCGTAACACTGAAGCTTTCTTT.